Shown below are 3 T cell receptor beta chains from a single sample sequenced in a study of metastatic and nonmetastatic thyroid tumors. With MiXCR, TCRdb called clones anew from the PCR reads. The sample has approximately 30,000 clones, around 16% seen once. Among the patients, none had received any treatment before thyroid surgery. Source material: blood. The receptors here all came from a female donor with papillary thyroid cancer or a benign thyroid nodule (not recorded which). Some clones in this sample may be carry-over from other donors' samples.

Many counts were recorded for this clone. The CDR3 region has the DNA TGTGCCAGCAATTCCTACAATGAGCAGTTCTTC. Its translation is CASNSYNEQFF. The chain is built from TRBV2 and TRBJ2-1; D gene ambiguous. CDR3 size: 11 residues. V was cut by 7 bases and J by 1 base, with 2 bases left in between. In germline, CDR1 is SNHLY, CDR2 FYNNEI. The full variable domain, its missing parts supplied by reference TRBV2 and TRBJ2-1, is EPEVTQTPSHQVTQMGQEVILRCVPISNHLYFYWYRQILGQKVEFLVSFYNNEISEKSEIFDDQFSVERPDGSNFTLKIRSTKLEDSAMYFCASNSYNEQFFGPGTRLTVL.

This clone was detected many times. V and J are TRBV7-6 and TRBJ2-4, with D hard to call. Trimming removed 2 bases at V and 5 bases at J, with 7 bases between. Germline lookup yields CDR1 SGHVS and CDR2 FNYEAQ. This CDR3 has 13 residues. CDR3 DNA sequence: TGTGCCAGCAGCTTAAATAGCCAAAACATTCAGTACTTC. Translated: CASSLNSQNIQYF.

This clone has at least ten counts. This sequence joins TRBV5-8 and TRBJ2-7; TRBD2 matches at 9 bases. Germline V lookup: CDR1 SGHTS, CDR2 YDEGEE. The CDR3 loop spans 15 amino acids. V lost 5 bases, J lost 4 bases, and 10 bases stayed unmatched. The CDR3 region has the DNA TGTGCCAGCAGACAGACGGGTAGCGGGAGTTACGAGCAGTACTTC. Protein sequence: CASRQTGSGSYEQYF. The full variable domain, in which reference TRBV5-8 and TRBJ2-7 provide the parts outside the CDR3, is EAGVTQSPTHLIKTRGQQATLRCSPISGHTSVYWYQQALGLGLQFLLWYDEGEERNRGNFPPRFSGRQFPNYSSELNVNALELEDSALYLCASRQTGSGSYEQYFGPGTRLTVT.